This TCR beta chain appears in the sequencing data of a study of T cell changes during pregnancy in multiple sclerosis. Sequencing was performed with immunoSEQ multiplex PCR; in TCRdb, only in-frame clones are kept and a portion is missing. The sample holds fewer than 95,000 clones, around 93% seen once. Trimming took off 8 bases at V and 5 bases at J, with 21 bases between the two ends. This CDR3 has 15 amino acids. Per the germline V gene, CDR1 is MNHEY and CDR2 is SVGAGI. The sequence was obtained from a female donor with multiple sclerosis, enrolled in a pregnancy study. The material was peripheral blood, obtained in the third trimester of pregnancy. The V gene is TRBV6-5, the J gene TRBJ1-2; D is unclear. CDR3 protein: CASRLKPPERYGYTF. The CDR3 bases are TGTGCCAGCCGACTGAAACCGCCAGAGCGGTATGGCTACACCTTC.